This is a list of T cell receptor beta chains from one sample in a study of T-cell memory formation after mild COVID-19. TCRdb reprocessed the 5' RACE reads via MiXCR and lists one record per CDR3 protein. The sample lists 550,000 to 700,000 distinct CDR3 sequences, about 20% seen once, with about 12% in the top ten. The sequencing sample was made of PBMCs or a T cell subset sorted from them (not recorded which). These receptors were obtained from an adult woman who had mild COVID-19 (a few samples of this study predate the infection). Cell type and time point are not known. Each CDR3 is given with its conserved first and last residue. Fields, in order: V gene, D gene, J gene, clone size, CDR3 length, CDR3 protein, CDR3 DNA. The D gene is left open where the match is weak. Size values are once, few and many counts, or a class for expanded clones, and some rows have none.

TRBV4-3,-,TRBJ1-5,-,17,CASSQGETPAINQPQHF,TGCGCCAGCAGCCAAGGGGAGACACCAGCTATCAATCAGCCCCAGCATTTT
TRBV10-3,-,TRBJ2-7,few,14,CATGGGQVTHEQYF,TGTGCCACCGGGGGGGGACAGGTTACCCACGAGCAGTACTTC
TRBV11-3,TRBD1,TRBJ1-2,many,16,CASSLEMTGGIYGYTF,TGTGCCAGCAGCTTAGAGATGACAGGGGGGATCTATGGCTACACCTTC
TRBV20-1,-,TRBJ2-5,few,12,CSASENQETQYF,TGCAGTGCTAGCGAGAACCAAGAGACCCAGTACTTC
TRBV18,-,TRBJ1-5,few,14,CASSPVDSNQPQHF,TGTGCCAGCTCACCGGTGGATAGCAATCAGCCCCAGCATTTT
TRBV7-9,-,TRBJ2-3,-,14,CASSQVSSTDTQYF,TGTGCCAGCAGCCAGGTCTCTAGCACAGATACGCAGTATTTT
TRBV2,-,TRBJ2-1,-,15,CASSEATSSYNEQFF,TGTGCCAGCAGTGAAGCGACTTCCTCCTACAATGAGCAGTTCTTC
TRBV24-1,-,TRBJ2-1,few,15,CATSDLLDSGNEQFF,TGTGCCACCAGTGATTTGCTCGATTCAGGGAATGAGCAGTTCTTC
TRBV5-1,-,TRBJ1-5,-,13,CASSTFADQPQHF,TGCGCCAGCAGTACCTTTGCCGATCAGCCCCAGCATTTT
TRBV27,TRBD2,TRBJ2-7,many,15,CASSQWGGTPYEQYF,TGTGCCAGCAGCCAATGGGGGGGTACGCCCTACGAGCAGTACTTC
TRBV19,-,TRBJ1-1,-,14,CASSIEGQYTEAFF,TGTGCCAGTAGTATAGAAGGGCAGTACACTGAAGCTTTCTTT
TRBV25-1,TRBD1,TRBJ2-7,-,16,CASTGQGTGLGYEQYF,TGTGCCAGCACCGGACAGGGGACGGGGCTCGGCTACGAGCAGTACTTC
TRBV4-3,-,TRBJ1-4,-,15,CASSQGGLFGEKLFF,TGCGCCAGCAGCCAAGGGGGGCTTTTCGGTGAAAAACTGTTTTTT
TRBV24-1,-,TRBJ2-2,few,16,CATSLHRVLNTGELFF,TGTGCCACCAGCCTACACAGGGTCTTAAACACCGGGGAGCTGTTTTTT
TRBV2,TRBD2,TRBJ2-5,-,15,CASRTLADYQETQYF,TGTGCCAGCAGGACACTAGCGGACTACCAAGAGACCCAGTACTTC
TRBV15,TRBD1,TRBJ1-2,-,20,CATSRDVWPFPAQGANGYTF,TGTGCCACCAGCAGAGATGTTTGGCCCTTTCCCGCACAGGGGGCGAATGGCTACACCTTC
TRBV7-2,TRBD2,TRBJ2-1,few,16,CASSLGGLAAYNEQFF,TGTGCCAGCAGCTTAGGTGGACTAGCGGCCTACAATGAGCAGTTCTTC